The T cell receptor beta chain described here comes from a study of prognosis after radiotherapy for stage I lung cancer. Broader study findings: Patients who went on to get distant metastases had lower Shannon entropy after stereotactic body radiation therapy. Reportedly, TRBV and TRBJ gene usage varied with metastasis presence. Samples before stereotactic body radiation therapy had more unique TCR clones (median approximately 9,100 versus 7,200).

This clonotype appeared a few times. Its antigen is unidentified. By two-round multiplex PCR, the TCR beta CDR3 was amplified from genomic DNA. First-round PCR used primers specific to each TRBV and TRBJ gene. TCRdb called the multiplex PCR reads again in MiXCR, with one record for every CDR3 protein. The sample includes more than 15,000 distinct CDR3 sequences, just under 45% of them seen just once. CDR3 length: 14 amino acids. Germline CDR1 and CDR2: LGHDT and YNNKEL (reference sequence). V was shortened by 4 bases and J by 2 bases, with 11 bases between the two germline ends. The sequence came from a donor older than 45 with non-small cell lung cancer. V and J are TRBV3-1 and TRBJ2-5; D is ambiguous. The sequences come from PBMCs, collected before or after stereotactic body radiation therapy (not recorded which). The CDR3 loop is CASSLIGVQETQYF. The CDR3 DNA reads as TGTGCCAGCAGCCTAATCGGAGTTCAAGAGACCCAGTACTTC.